This T cell receptor beta chain was observed in a study of CD8 T cells in ankylosing spondylitis. Study-level points and caveats: Reactive arthritis synovial fluid and blood were previously reported to contain some motif variants. Disease-linked clones reportedly concentrated significantly in matched ankylosing spondylitis synovial fluid. A motif in TCR beta, a set of roughly eight highly homologous variants, appeared characteristic of ankylosing spondylitis blood.

TCRdb re-called the 5' RACE reads through MiXCR, storing one row per CDR3 protein. The profile covers 500,000 or so distinct CDR3 sequences, with roughly 5% appearing a single time and approximately 4% taken by the ten largest. CDR3 length: 11 residues. Deletions cut 10 bases from V and 8 bases from J, with 14 bases between. Germline values: CDR1 MNHEY, CDR2 SVGAGI. Many counts were recorded for this clonotype. Antigen specificity is unknown. This chain connects TRBV6-5 to TRBJ1-2; TRBD1 might be the D (5 bases). The TCR sequence derives from a male donor with ankylosing spondylitis. Sequenced sample: blood, either unsorted or a sorted T cell fraction (not recorded which). CDR3: CATRRGEGYTF. DNA for the CDR3: TGTGCCACCCGACGGGGGGAAGGCTACACCTTC.